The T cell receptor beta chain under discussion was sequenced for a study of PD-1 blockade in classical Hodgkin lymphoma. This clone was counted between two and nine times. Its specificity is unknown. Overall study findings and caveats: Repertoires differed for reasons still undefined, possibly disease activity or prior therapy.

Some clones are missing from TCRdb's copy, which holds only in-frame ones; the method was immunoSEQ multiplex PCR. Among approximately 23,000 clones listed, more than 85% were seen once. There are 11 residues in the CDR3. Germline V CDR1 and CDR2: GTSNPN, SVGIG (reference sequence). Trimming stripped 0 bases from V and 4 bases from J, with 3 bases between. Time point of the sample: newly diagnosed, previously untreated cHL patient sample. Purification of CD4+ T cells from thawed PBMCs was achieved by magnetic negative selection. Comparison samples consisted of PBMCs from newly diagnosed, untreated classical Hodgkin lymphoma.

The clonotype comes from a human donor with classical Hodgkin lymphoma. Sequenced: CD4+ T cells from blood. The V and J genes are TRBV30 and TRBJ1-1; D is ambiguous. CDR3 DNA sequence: TGTGCCTGGAGTGTACTCACTGAAGCTTTCTTT. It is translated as CAWSVLTEAFF. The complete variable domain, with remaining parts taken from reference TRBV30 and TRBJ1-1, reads SQTIHQWPATLVQPVGSPLSLECTVEGTSNPNLYWYRQAAGRGLQLLFYSVGIGQISSEVPQNLSASRPQDRQFILSSKKLLLSDSGFYLCAWSVLTEAFFGQGTRLTVV.